This TCR beta chain was sequenced in a study of blood T cell repertoires in COVID-19. The method was immunoSEQ multiplex PCR; TCRdb's version includes in-frame clones alone and lacks a portion of them. Here the sample spans more than 200,000 clones, roughly 85% being singletons. Germline assignment: CDR1 SGHNT and CDR2 YYREEE (reference sequence). This CDR3 has 13 amino acids. V lost 5 bases to trimming and J lost 5 bases, with 14 bases between them. The sample comprised peripheral blood. The TCR sequence derives from a woman in her 70s with active or convalescent COVID-19. The chain couples TRBV5-4 to TRBJ2-7; D is perhaps TRBD1 (6 bases). The CDR3 reads CASRAGTRNEQYF. The CDR3 DNA follows: TGTGCCAGCAGGGCCGGGACACGCAACGAGCAGTACTTC.